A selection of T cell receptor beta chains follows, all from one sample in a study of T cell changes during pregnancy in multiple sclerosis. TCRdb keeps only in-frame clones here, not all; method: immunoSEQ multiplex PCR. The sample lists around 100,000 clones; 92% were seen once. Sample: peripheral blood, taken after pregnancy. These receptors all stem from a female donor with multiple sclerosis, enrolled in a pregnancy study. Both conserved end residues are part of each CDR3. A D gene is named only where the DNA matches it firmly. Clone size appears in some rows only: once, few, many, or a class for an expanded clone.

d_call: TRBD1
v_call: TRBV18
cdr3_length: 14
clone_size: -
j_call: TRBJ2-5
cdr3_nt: TGTGCCAGCGACCGGGACAGATCCCAAGAGACCCAGTACTTC
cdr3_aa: CASDRDRSQETQYF

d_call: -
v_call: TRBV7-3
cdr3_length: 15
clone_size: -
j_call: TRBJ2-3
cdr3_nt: TGTGCCAGCAGCCCAGGGGTCAGGGTGACAGATACGCAGTATTTT
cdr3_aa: CASSPGVRVTDTQYF

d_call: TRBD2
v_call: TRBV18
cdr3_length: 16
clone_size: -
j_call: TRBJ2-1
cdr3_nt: TGTGCCAGCTCCCCCGGGGGGACCCTAACCTACAATGAGCAGTTCTTC
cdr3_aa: CASSPGGTLTYNEQFF

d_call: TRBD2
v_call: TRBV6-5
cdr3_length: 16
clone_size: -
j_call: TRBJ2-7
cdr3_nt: TGTGCCAGCAGTTACTCGGTAACTAGCGGCTCCTACGAGCAGTACTTC
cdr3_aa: CASSYSVTSGSYEQYF

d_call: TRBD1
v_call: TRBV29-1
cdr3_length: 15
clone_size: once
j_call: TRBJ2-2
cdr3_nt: TGCAGCGTTGAAACAGGGGGCTTGAACACCGGGGAGCTGTTTTTT
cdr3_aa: CSVETGGLNTGELFF

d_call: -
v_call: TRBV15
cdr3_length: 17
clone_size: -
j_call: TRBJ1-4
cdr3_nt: TGTGCCACCAGCAGTCCGGGGGACGCGGTGACTAATGAAAAACTGTTTTTT
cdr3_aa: CATSSPGDAVTNEKLFF

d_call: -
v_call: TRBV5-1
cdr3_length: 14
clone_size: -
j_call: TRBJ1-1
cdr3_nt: TGCGCCAGCAGCTTGAGGACAATGAACACTGAAGCTTTCTTT
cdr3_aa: CASSLRTMNTEAFF

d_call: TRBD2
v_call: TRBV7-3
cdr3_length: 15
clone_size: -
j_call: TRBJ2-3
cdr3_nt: TGTGCCAGCAGCTTAACGGGGACTAGTACAGATACGCAGTATTTT
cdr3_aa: CASSLTGTSTDTQYF

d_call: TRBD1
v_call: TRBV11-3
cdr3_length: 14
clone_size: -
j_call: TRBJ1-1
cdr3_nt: TGTGCCAGCAGCCGGGGACAGGGGAACACTGAAGCTTTCTTT
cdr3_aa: CASSRGQGNTEAFF

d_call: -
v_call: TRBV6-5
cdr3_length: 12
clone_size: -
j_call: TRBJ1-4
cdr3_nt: TGTGCCAGCAGGGGGGGGATCGAAAAACTGTTTTTT
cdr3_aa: CASRGGIEKLFF

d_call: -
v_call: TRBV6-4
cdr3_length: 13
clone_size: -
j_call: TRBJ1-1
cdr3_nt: TGTGCCAGCAGTATTGAGGTGAACACTGAAGCTTTCTTT
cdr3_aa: CASSIEVNTEAFF

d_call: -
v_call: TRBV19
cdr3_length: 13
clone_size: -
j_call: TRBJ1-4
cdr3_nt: TGTGCCAGTAGTATTCAGAGGCATGAAAAACTGTTTTTT
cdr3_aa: CASSIQRHEKLFF

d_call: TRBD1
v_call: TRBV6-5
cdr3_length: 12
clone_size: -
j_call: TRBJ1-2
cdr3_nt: TGTGCCAGCAGAAACAGGGGGCAGGGCTACACCTTC
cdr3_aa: CASRNRGQGYTF

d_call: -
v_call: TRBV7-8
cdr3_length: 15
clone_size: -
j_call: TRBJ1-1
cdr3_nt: TGTGCCAGCAGCTACCCCCCCGGGGGGCGGACTGAAGCTTTCTTT
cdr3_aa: CASSYPPGGRTEAFF

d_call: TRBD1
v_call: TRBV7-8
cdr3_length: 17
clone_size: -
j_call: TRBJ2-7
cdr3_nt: TGTGCCAGCAGCTTAGCGTCGGCCTGGACAGGGCAGCACGAGCAGTACTTC
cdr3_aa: CASSLASAWTGQHEQYF

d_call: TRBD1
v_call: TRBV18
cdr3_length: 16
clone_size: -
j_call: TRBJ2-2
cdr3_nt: TGTGCCAGCTCGCCCCGCGGGACAGGGAACACCGGGGAGCTGTTTTTT
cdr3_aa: CASSPRGTGNTGELFF

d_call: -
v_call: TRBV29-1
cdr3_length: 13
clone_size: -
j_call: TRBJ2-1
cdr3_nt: TGCAGCGTCGGGGTTAGCGGATACAATGAGCAGTTCTTC
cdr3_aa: CSVGVSGYNEQFF

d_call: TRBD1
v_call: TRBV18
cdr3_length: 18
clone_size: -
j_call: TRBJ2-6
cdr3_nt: TGTGCCAGCTCACCGACAGGGTTCACTGTCTCTGGGGCCAACGTCCTGACTTTC
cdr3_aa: CASSPTGFTVSGANVLTF

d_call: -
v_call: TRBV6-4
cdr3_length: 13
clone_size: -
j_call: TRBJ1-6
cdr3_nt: TGTGCCAGCAGGAGGGGGTGGGATTCACCCCTCCACTTT
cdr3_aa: CASRRGWDSPLHF

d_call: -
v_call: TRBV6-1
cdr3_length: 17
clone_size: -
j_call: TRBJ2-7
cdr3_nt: TGTGCCAGCAGTGGGCTGCGGGGTGCAGGGACGAGGGATGAGCAGTACTTC
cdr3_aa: CASSGLRGAGTRDEQYF

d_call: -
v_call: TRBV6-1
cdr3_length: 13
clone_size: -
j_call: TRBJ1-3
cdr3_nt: TGTGCCAGCAGTGAGGCGGCTGGAAACACCATATATTTT
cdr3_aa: CASSEAAGNTIYF

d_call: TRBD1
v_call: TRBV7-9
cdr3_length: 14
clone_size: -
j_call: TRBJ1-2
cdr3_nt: TGTGCCAGCAGCCGGACAGGGGGCAACTATGGCTACACCTTC
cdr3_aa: CASSRTGGNYGYTF

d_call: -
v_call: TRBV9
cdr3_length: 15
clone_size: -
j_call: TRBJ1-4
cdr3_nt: TGTGCCAGCAGCGTGTCACAGGGAGAGATTGAAAAACTGTTTTTT
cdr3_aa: CASSVSQGEIEKLFF

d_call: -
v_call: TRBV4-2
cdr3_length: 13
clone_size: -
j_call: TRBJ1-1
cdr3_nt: TGTGCCAGCAGCCCAGGGGATACGGCTAGCGCTTTCTTT
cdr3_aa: CASSPGDTASAFF

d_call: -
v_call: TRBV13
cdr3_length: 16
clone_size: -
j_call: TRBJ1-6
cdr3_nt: TGTGCCAGCAGCTTGGGGAGGGAGCTAAGTAATTCACCCCTCCACTTT
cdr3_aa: CASSLGRELSNSPLHF

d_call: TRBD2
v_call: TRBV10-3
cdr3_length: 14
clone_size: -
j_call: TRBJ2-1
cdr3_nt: TGTGCCATCAGGCGGCAGCGGGATAACAATGAGCAGTTCTTC
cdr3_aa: CAIRRQRDNNEQFF

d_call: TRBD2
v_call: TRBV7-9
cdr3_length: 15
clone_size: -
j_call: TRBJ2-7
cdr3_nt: TGTGCCAGCAGCTTTCAGGCTAGCGGGGGCGGTGAGCAGTACTTC
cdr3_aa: CASSFQASGGGEQYF

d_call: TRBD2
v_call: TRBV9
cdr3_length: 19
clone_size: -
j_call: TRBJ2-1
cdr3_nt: TGTGCCAGCAGCGTGCCGGGACTAGCGCCTACAAGCTCCTACAATGAGCAGTTCTTC
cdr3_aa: CASSVPGLAPTSSYNEQFF

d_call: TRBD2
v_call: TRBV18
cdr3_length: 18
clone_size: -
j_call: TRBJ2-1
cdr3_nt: TGTGCCAGCTCACCTCCGGGACTAGCGGGGGGGCTCGTCAATGAGCAGTTCTTC
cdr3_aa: CASSPPGLAGGLVNEQFF

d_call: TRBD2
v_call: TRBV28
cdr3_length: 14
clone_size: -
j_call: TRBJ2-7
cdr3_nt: TGTGCCAGCAGATTTAGCGGGATAACCTACGAGCAGTACTTC
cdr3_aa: CASRFSGITYEQYF

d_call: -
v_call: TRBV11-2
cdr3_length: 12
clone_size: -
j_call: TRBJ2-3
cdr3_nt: TGTGCCAGCAGCTTAAGCTCAGATACGCAGTATTTT
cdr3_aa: CASSLSSDTQYF

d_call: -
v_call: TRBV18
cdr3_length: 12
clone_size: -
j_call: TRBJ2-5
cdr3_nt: TGTGCCAGCTCACCACTCGGGGAGACCCAGTACTTC
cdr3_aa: CASSPLGETQYF

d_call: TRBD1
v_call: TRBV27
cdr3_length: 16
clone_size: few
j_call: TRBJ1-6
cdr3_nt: TGTGCCAGCAGCATAGGATCCGGGACAGGGGCTTCACCCCTCCACTTT
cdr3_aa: CASSIGSGTGASPLHF

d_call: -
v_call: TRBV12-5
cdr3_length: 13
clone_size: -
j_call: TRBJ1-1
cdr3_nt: TGTGCTAGTGGTCGGGGGGGGTTCGCTGAAGCTTTCTTT
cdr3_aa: CASGRGGFAEAFF

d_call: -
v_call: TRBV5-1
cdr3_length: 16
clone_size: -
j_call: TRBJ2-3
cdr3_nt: TGCGCCAGCAGCTTGGCCGGCAGGTCTAGCACAGATACGCAGTATTTT
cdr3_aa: CASSLAGRSSTDTQYF

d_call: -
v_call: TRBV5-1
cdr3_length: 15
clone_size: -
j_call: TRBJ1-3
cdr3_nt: TGCGCCAGCAGCTTGGAAGGGGGCTCTGGAAACACCATATATTTT
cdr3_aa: CASSLEGGSGNTIYF

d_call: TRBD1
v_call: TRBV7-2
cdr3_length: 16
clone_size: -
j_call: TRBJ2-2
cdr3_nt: TGTGCCAGCAGCGCGACCTGGGACAGGGGAACCGGGGAGCTGTTTTTT
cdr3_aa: CASSATWDRGTGELFF

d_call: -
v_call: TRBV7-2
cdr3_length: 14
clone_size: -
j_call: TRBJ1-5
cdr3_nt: TGTGCCAGCAGCTTAGAGGGGTTCAATCAGCCCCAGCATTTT
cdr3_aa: CASSLEGFNQPQHF

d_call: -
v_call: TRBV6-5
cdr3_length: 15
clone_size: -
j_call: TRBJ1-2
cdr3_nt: TGTGCCAGCAGTTACCGCGAGGGTTATAACTATGGCTACACCTTC
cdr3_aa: CASSYREGYNYGYTF

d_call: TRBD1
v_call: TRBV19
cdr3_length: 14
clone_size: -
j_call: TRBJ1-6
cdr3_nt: TGTGCCAGTAAGAGCGACAGGGATCCTTCACCCCTCCACTTT
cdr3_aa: CASKSDRDPSPLHF

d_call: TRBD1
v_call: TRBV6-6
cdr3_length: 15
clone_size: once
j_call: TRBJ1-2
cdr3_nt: TGTGCCAGCAGTTCCCGGACAGGGGCCGTCTATGGCTACACCTTC
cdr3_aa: CASSSRTGAVYGYTF

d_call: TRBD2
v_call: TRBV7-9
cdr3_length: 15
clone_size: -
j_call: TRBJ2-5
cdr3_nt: TGTGCCAGCAGCTTTGGTCTAGCGGGTATAGAGACCCAGTACTTC
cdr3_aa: CASSFGLAGIETQYF

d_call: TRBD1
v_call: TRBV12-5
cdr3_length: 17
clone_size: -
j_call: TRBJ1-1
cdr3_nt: TGTGCTAGTGGTTTTTACCGATCCGGGACAGGGATGACTGAAGCTTTCTTT
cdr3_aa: CASGFYRSGTGMTEAFF

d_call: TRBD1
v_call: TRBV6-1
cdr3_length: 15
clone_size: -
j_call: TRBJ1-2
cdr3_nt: TGTGCCAGCAGTGAATTGATGGGACAGGGGCATGGCTACACCTTC
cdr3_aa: CASSELMGQGHGYTF

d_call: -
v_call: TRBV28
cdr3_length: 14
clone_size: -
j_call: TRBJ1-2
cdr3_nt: TGTGCCAGCAGTTTACTGGGGACAAACTATGGCTACACCTTC
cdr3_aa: CASSLLGTNYGYTF

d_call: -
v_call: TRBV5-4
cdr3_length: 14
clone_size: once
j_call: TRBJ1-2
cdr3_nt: TGTGCCAGCAGCTCCCCCCAGACTGCCTATGGCTACACCTTC
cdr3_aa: CASSSPQTAYGYTF

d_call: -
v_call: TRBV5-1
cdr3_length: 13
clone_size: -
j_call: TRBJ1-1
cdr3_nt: TGCGCCAGCAGCTCACACAGGAACACTGAAGCTTTCTTT
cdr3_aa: CASSSHRNTEAFF

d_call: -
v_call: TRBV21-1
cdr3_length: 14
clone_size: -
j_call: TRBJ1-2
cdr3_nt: TGTGCCAGCACCCATACGGGGGCTAACTATGGCTACACCTTC
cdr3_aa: CASTHTGANYGYTF

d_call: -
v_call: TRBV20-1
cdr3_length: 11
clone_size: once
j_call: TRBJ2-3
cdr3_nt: TGCAGTGCCAGCCCCGCCGAGGGGGAGTATTTT
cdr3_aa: CSASPAEGEYF

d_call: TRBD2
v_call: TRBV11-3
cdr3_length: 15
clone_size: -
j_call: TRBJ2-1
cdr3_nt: TGTGCCAGCAGTTTCGGACTAGCGTTAGGCAATGAGCAGTTCTTC
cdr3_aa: CASSFGLALGNEQFF

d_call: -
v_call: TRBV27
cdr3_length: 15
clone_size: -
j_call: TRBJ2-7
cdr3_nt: TGTGCCAGCAGCTTCCTGGGGCGCGGTACCTACGAGCAGTACTTC
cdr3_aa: CASSFLGRGTYEQYF

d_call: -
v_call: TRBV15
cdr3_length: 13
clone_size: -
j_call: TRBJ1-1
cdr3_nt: TGTGCCACCAGCAGAGTCATGAACACTGAAGCTTTCTTT
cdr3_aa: CATSRVMNTEAFF

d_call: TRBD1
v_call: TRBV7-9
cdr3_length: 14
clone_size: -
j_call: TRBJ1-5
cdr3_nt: TGTGCCAGCAGCCTCCAACAGGGGGACCAGCCCCAGCATTTT
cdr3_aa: CASSLQQGDQPQHF

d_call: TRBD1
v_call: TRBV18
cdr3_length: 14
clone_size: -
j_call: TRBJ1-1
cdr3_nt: TGTGCCAGCTCACCGGGACAGGGCAACACTGAAGCTTTCTTT
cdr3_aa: CASSPGQGNTEAFF

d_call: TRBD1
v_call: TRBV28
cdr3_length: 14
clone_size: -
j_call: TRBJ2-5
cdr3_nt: TGTGCCAGCAGCCCAGACAGGGGGCGAGAGACCCAGTACTTC
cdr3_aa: CASSPDRGRETQYF

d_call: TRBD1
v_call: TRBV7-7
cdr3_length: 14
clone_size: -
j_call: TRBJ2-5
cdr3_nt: TGTGCCAGCAGCCCCAGACAGGGGCAGGAGACCCAGTACTTC
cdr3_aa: CASSPRQGQETQYF

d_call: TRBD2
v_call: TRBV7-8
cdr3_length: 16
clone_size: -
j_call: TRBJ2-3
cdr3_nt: TGTGCCAGCAGCAAACGACTAGCCGCTAGCACAGATACGCAGTATTTT
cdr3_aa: CASSKRLAASTDTQYF

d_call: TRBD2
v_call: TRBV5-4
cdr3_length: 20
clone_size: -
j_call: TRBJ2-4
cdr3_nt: TGTGCCAGCGGAGTATTTGCGGGGGGGCCCCAATCCGGTTCCAAAAACATTCAGTACTTC
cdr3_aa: CASGVFAGGPQSGSKNIQYF

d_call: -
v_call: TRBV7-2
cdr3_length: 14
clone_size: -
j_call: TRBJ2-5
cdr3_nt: TGTGCCAGCAGCGCTACAGGGCCCCAAGAGACCCAGTACTTC
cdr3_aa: CASSATGPQETQYF

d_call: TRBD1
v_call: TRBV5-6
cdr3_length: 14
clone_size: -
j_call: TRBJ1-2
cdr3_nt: TGTGCCAGCAGCCCGACAGGGCAGCCCTATGGCTACACCTTC
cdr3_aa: CASSPTGQPYGYTF